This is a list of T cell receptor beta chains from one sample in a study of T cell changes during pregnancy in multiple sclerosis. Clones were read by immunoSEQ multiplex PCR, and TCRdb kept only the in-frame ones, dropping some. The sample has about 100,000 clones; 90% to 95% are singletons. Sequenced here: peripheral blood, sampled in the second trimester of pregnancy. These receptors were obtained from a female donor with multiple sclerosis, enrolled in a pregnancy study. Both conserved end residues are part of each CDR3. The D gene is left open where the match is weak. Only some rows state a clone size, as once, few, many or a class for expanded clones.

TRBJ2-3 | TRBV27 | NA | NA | CASRPTGEVRTDTQYF | TGTGCCAGCAGACCTACAGGGGAGGTGCGCACAGATACGCAGTATTTT
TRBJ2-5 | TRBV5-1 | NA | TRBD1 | CASSLEGRGWETQYF | TGCGCCAGCAGCTTGGAGGGCAGGGGGTGGGAGACCCAGTACTTC
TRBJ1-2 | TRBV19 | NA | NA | CVTRDTTRTHYGYTF | TGTGTCACCCGGGACACTACCCGCACCCACTATGGCTACACCTTC
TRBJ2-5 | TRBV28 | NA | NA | CASTAQGRAETQYF | TGTGCCAGCACCGCCCAGGGGCGGGCGGAGACCCAGTACTTC
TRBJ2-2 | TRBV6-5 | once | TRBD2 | CASKGGSGRVGELFF | TGTGCCAGCAAGGGGGGGAGCGGGAGGGTCGGGGAGCTGTTTTTT
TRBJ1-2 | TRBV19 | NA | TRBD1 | CASSPGGGPRYGYTF | TGTGCCAGTAGTCCCGGAGGGGGCCCCCGCTATGGCTACACCTTC
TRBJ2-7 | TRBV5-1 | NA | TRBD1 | CASSLVGQGRDEQYF | TGCGCCAGCAGCTTGGTGGGACAGGGGAGGGACGAGCAGTACTTC
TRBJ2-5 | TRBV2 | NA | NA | CASSEALRRTALYF | TGTGCCAGCAGTGAAGCGCTTCGTAGGACAGCCCTCTACTTC
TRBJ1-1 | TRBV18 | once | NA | CASLIGFNTEAFF | TGTGCCAGTCTTATCGGGTTCAACACTGAAGCTTTCTTT
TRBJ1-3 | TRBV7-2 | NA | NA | CASSYMRGSSGNTIYF | TGTGCCAGCAGCTACATGCGGGGTAGCTCTGGAAACACCATATATTTT
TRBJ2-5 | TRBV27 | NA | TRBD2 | CASSLTRGEEETQYF | TGTGCCAGCAGTTTAACCCGGGGGGAAGAAGAGACCCAGTACTTC
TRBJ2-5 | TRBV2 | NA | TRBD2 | CASSARGGLFETQYF | TGTGCCAGCAGTGCCCGGGGGGGCCTTTTTGAGACCCAGTACTTC
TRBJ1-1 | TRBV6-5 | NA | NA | CAIQGRRSTEAFF | TGTGCCATACAGGGTCGGAGGAGCACTGAAGCTTTCTTT
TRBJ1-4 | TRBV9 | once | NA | CASSVDPDEKLFF | TGTGCCAGCAGCGTAGACCCAGATGAAAAACTGTTTTTT
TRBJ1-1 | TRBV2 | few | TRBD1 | CASIRQGMGTEAFF | TGTGCCAGCATAAGACAGGGAATGGGAACTGAAGCTTTCTTT
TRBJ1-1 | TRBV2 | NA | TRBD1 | CASSVDRGSLGNTEAFF | TGTGCCAGCAGTGTGGACAGGGGGAGTTTGGGGAACACTGAAGCTTTCTTT
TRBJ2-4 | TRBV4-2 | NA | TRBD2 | CASSQDQGWERGGLAKNIQYF | TGTGCCAGCAGCCAAGATCAGGGCTGGGAGCGGGGGGGTCTAGCCAAAAACATTCAGTACTTC
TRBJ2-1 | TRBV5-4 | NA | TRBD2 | CASSSLGLAGGLGEQFF | TGTGCCAGCAGTTCCCTTGGACTAGCGGGAGGCCTGGGTGAGCAGTTCTTC
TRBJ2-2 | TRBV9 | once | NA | CASREGAANTGELFF | TGTGCCAGCAGGGAAGGGGCAGCGAACACCGGGGAGCTGTTTTTT
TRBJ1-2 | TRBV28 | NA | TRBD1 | CATDRGGYTF | TGTGCCACCGACAGGGGTGGCTACACCTTC
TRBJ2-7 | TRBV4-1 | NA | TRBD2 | CASSQAGTNYEQYF | TGCGCCAGCAGCCAAGCCGGGACTAACTACGAGCAGTACTTC
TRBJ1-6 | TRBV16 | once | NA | CASSQRPGGGSGGNSPLHF | TGTGCCAGCAGCCAACGCCCCGGGGGGGGCTCCGGAGGTAATTCACCCCTCCACTTT
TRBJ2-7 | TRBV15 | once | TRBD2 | CATSREGGGYEQYF | TGTGCCACCAGCAGAGAGGGGGGGGGATACGAGCAGTACTTC
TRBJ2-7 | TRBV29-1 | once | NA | CSVEGTAYEQYF | TGCAGCGTTGAAGGGACAGCCTACGAGCAGTACTTC
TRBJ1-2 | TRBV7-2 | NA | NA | CASSLLAGGYTF | TGTGCCAGCAGCTTATTGGCGGGGGGCTACACCTTC
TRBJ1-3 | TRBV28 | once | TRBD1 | CASRWTGRSGNTIYF | TGTGCCAGCAGATGGACAGGCCGCTCTGGAAACACCATATATTTT
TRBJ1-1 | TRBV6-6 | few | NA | CASSYPEGEAFF | TGTGCCAGCAGTTACCCCGAGGGTGAAGCTTTCTTT
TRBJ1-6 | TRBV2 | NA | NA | CASQAGAGSPLHF | TGTGCCAGCCAGGCGGGGGCAGGTTCACCCCTCCACTTT
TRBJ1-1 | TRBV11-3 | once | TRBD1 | CASRGQENTEAFF | TGTGCCAGCAGGGGACAGGAGAACACTGAAGCTTTCTTT
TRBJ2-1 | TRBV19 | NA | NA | CASTNRGNEQFF | TGTGCCAGTACCAATAGGGGCAATGAGCAGTTCTTC
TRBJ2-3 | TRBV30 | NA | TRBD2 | CAWSGLGTSGVTDTQYF | TGTGCCTGGAGTGGGCTAGGGACTAGCGGGGTCACAGATACGCAGTATTTT
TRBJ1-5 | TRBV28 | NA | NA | CASFSQTPQPQHF | TGTGCCAGTTTTTCACAGACACCTCAGCCCCAGCATTTT
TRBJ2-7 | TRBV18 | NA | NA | CASSPEGQSSYEQYF | TGTGCCAGCTCACCGGAGGGACAGAGCTCCTACGAGCAGTACTTC
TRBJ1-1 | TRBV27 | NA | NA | CASSLWGQMNTEAFF | TGTGCCAGCAGTTTATGGGGACAAATGAACACTGAAGCTTTCTTT
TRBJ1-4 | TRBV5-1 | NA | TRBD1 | CASSSRPGQGMEKLFF | TGCGCCAGCAGCTCCCGCCCGGGACAGGGGATGGAAAAACTGTTTTTT
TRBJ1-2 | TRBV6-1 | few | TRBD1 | CASSGTGEGGYTF | TGTGCCAGCAGTGGGACAGGTGAGGGCGGCTACACCTTC
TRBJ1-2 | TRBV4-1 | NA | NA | CASSQEITVYDYTF | TGCGCCAGCAGCCAAGAAATCACAGTTTATGACTACACCTTC
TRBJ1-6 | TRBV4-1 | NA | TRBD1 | CASSLSGQDISYNSPLHF | TGCGCCAGCAGCCTCAGCGGACAGGACATCTCCTATAATTCACCCCTCCACTTT
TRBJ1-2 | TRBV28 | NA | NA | CASSSGGRNGYTF | TGTGCCAGCAGTTCCGGGGGGCGGAATGGCTACACCTTC
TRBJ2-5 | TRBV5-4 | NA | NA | CASSLGGFNKETQYF | TGTGCCAGCAGCTTGGGAGGTTTTAACAAAGAGACCCAGTACTTC
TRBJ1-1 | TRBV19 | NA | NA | CASRNKGGPEAFF | TGTGCCAGTAGGAATAAGGGAGGTCCTGAAGCTTTCTTT
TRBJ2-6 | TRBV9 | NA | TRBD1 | CASSARDRGFSGANVLTF | TGTGCCAGCAGCGCCAGGGACAGGGGCTTCTCTGGGGCCAACGTCCTGACTTTC
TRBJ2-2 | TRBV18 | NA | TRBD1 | CASSPLGQGGTGELFF | TGTGCCAGCTCACCGTTGGGACAGGGAGGCACCGGGGAGCTGTTTTTT
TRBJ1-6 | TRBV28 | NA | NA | CASSPRQAALGWSPLHF | TGTGCCAGCAGCCCCCGACAGGCCGCGTTAGGATGGTCACCCCTCCACTTT
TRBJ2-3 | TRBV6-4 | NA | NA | CASSVVAGYGDTQYF | TGTGCCAGCAGTGTGGTGGCAGGGTATGGAGATACGCAGTATTTT
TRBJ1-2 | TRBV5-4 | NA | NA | CASSLDAGGNYGYTF | TGTGCCAGCAGCTTGGATGCGGGGGGCAACTATGGCTACACCTTC
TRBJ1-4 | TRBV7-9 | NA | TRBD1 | CASSGTGGNEKLFF | TGTGCCAGCAGCGGGACAGGGGGGAATGAAAAACTGTTTTTT
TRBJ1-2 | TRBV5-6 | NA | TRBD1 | CASSLVPGGANYGYTF | TGTGCCAGCAGCTTGGTGCCAGGGGGTGCCAACTATGGCTACACCTTC
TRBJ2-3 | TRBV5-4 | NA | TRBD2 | CASSPTSGGHLYTDTQYF | TGTGCCAGCAGCCCTACTAGCGGGGGGCACCTCTACACAGATACGCAGTATTTT
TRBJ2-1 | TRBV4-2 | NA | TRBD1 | CASSQPPGTDSYNEQFF | TGTGCCAGCAGCCAACCCCCTGGGACAGACTCCTACAATGAGCAGTTCTTC
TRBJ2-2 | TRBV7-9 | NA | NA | CASSPIGGGELFF | TGTGCCAGCAGCCCGATCGGAGGCGGGGAGCTGTTTTTT
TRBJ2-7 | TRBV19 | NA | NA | CASSMIPGGGSYEQYF | TGTGCCAGTAGTATGATTCCAGGCGGAGGTTCCTACGAGCAGTACTTC
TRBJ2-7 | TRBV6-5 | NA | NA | CASSYSQTGLYEQYF | TGTGCCAGCAGTTACTCTCAGACAGGATTATACGAGCAGTACTTC
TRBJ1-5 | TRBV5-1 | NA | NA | CASSPGAGGDQPQHF | TGCGCCAGCAGCCCCGGGGCCGGAGGGGATCAGCCCCAGCATTTT